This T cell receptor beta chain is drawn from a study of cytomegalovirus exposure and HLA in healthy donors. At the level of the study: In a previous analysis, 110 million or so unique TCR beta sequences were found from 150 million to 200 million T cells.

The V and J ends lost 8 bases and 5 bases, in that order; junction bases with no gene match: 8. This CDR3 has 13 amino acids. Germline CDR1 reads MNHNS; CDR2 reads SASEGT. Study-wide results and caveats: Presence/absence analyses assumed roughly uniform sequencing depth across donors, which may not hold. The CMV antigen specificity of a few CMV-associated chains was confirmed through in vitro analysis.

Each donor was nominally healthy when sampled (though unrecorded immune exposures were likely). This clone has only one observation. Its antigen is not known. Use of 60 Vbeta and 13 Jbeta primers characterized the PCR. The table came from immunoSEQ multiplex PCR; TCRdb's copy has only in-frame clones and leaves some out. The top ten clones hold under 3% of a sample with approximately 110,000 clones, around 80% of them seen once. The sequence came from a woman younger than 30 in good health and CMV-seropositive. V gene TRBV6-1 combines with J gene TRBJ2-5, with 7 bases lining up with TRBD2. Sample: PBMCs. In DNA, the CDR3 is TGTGCCAGCGCGGCGGGAGAGCATGAGACCCAGTACTTC. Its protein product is CASAAGEHETQYF.